Listed below are T cell receptor beta chains from one sample, sequenced in a study of T cell repertoires in cytomegalovirus infection. TCRdb used MiXCR to reprocess the reads, holding one entry per CDR3 protein. The table shows roughly 80,000 distinct CDR3 sequences, with 35% to 45% occurring only once. Their antigen targets remain unknown. Sample: CD8+ T cells from cultured PBMCs, taken from culture after CMV antigen stimulation. These receptor sequences come from a human donor in good health (CMV status not recorded). Some clones in this sample may be carry-over from other donors' samples. Each CDR3 is given with its conserved first and last residue. A D gene is named only where the DNA matches it firmly. Part of the rows lack a size; the others show once, few, many or a class for expanded clones.

D: NA; size: few; V: TRBV12-3/TRBV12-4; J: TRBJ1-5; CDR3: CASSLEGPNQPQHF; DNA: TGTGCCAGCAGTTTGGAGGGACCCAATCAGCCCCAGCATTTT
D: TRBD2; size: few; V: TRBV6-6; J: TRBJ2-7; CDR3: CASSYRPGTSGRGEQYF; DNA: TGTGCCAGCAGTTACCGACCCGGGACTAGCGGGCGGGGCGAGCAGTACTTC
D: NA; size: many; V: TRBV7-6; J: TRBJ2-3; CDR3: CASSPFTGQRTDTQYF; DNA: TGTGCCAGCAGCCCGTTCACGGGACAACGCACAGATACGCAGTATTTT
D: TRBD2; size: few; V: TRBV10-3; J: TRBJ2-7; CDR3: CAISELWTSGGIKPYEQYF; DNA: TGTGCCATCAGTGAGTTGTGGACTAGCGGGGGAATAAAGCCCTACGAGCAGTACTTC
D: TRBD1; size: NA; V: TRBV5-6; J: TRBJ2-5; CDR3: CASSRPGTEEETQYF; DNA: TGTGCCAGCAGCCGACCCGGGACAGAGGAAGAGACCCAGTACTTC
D: NA; size: NA; V: TRBV2; J: TRBJ2-1; CDR3: CASSEWVNNEQFF; DNA: TGTGCCAGCAGTGAATGGGTAAACAATGAGCAGTTCTTC
D: TRBD1; size: NA; V: TRBV24-1; J: TRBJ2-5; CDR3: CATSDLGQGGETQYF; DNA: TGTGCCACCAGTGATTTGGGACAGGGTGGCGAGACCCAGTACTTC
D: TRBD1; size: few; V: TRBV7-9; J: TRBJ2-2; CDR3: CASSSHRGREVTGELFF; DNA: TGTGCCAGCAGCTCCCACAGGGGGCGCGAGGTCACCGGGGAGCTGTTTTTT
D: NA; size: NA; V: TRBV11-2; J: TRBJ1-6; CDR3: CASSSSDGGSPLHF; DNA: TGTGCCAGCAGCTCGTCGGACGGGGGTTCACCCCTCCACTTT
D: TRBD1; size: NA; V: TRBV7-9; J: TRBJ2-4; CDR3: CASSLKTGIAKNIQYF; DNA: TGTGCCAGCAGCTTAAAGACAGGGATAGCCAAAAACATTCAGTACTTC
D: NA; size: few; V: TRBV15; J: TRBJ1-2; CDR3: CATSRVPQNYGYTF; DNA: TGTGCCACCAGCAGAGTGCCACAAAACTATGGCTACACCTTC
D: NA; size: few; V: TRBV19; J: TRBJ2-2; CDR3: CASGLGVTNTGELFF; DNA: TGTGCCAGTGGCTTGGGCGTTACGAACACCGGGGAGCTGTTTTTT
D: NA; size: NA; V: TRBV7-9; J: TRBJ2-3; CDR3: CASAGSWGTDTQYF; DNA: TGTGCCAGCGCGGGATCCTGGGGAACGGATACGCAGTATTTT
D: NA; size: few; V: TRBV7-6; J: TRBJ2-5; CDR3: CASSLEVQQETQYF; DNA: TGTGCCAGCAGCTTAGAGGTTCAGCAAGAGACCCAGTACTTC
D: NA; size: NA; V: TRBV19; J: TRBJ1-1; CDR3: CASSIDGVANEAFF; DNA: TGTGCCAGTAGTATAGACGGGGTGGCGAATGAAGCTTTCTTT
D: TRBD1; size: NA; V: TRBV2; J: TRBJ2-7; CDR3: CASSWGQVNEQYF; DNA: TGTGCCAGCAGTTGGGGACAGGTCAACGAGCAGTACTTC
D: TRBD2; size: few; V: TRBV7-4; J: TRBJ2-5; CDR3: CASSLVLAGGPLETQYF; DNA: TGTGCCAGCAGCTTAGTCCTAGCGGGGGGGCCCCTCGAGACCCAGTACTTC
D: NA; size: NA; V: TRBV19; J: TRBJ1-5; CDR3: CASSLLPRVTSNQPQHF; DNA: TGTGCCAGTAGTCTCCTCCCCAGGGTTACGAGCAATCAGCCCCAGCATTTT
D: TRBD1; size: NA; V: TRBV28; J: TRBJ2-7; CDR3: CASSPLYRDRLYEQYF; DNA: TGTGCCAGCAGTCCGTTATACCGGGACAGGTTATACGAGCAGTACTTC
D: NA; size: NA; V: TRBV9; J: TRBJ2-3; CDR3: CASSVVGSATDTQYF; DNA: TGTGCCAGCAGCGTAGTAGGGTCGGCTACAGATACGCAGTATTTT
D: NA; size: NA; V: TRBV2; J: TRBJ1-4; CDR3: CASIMAGTARSEKLFF; DNA: TGTGCCAGCATCATGGCAGGGACCGCCCGCAGTGAAAAACTGTTTTTT
D: NA; size: few; V: TRBV7-7; J: TRBJ2-3; CDR3: CASSVIRTDTQYF; DNA: TGTGCTAGCAGTGTCATTCGCACAGATACGCAGTATTTT
D: TRBD1; size: NA; V: TRBV7-9; J: TRBJ1-1; CDR3: CASSPTGTGQGTEAFF; DNA: TGTGCCAGCAGCCCCACCGGGACAGGGCAGGGCACTGAAGCTTTCTTT
D: TRBD2; size: few; V: TRBV5-1; J: TRBJ2-1; CDR3: CASSLQRGDSNEQFF; DNA: TGCGCCAGCAGCTTGCAGCGGGGTGACTCAAATGAGCAGTTCTTC
D: NA; size: NA; V: TRBV7-9; J: TRBJ1-3; CDR3: CASSLVAGSGNTIYF; DNA: TGTGCCAGCAGCTTAGTTGCAGGGTCTGGAAACACCATATATTTT
D: TRBD2; size: NA; V: TRBV20-1; J: TRBJ2-3; CDR3: CSAWTSGSGTDTQYF; DNA: TGCAGTGCGTGGACTAGCGGAAGTGGCACAGATACGCAGTATTTT
D: NA; size: many; V: TRBV6-2/TRBV6-3; J: TRBJ1-5; CDR3: CASTNGTAEIEPQHF; DNA: TGTGCCAGCACCAACGGGACCGCGGAGATCGAGCCCCAGCATTTT
D: TRBD1; size: NA; V: TRBV10-3; J: TRBJ1-2; CDR3: CAISELGQGDYYGYTF; DNA: TGTGCCATCAGTGAGCTCGGACAGGGGGATTACTATGGCTACACCTTC
D: TRBD2; size: many; V: TRBV11-2; J: TRBJ2-3; CDR3: CASSPLSGGGVTDTQYF; DNA: TGTGCCAGCAGCCCCCTGAGTGGCGGGGGGGTCACAGATACGCAGTATTTT
D: TRBD2; size: NA; V: TRBV4-1; J: TRBJ2-7; CDR3: CASSQDPGGGRYEQYF; DNA: TGCGCCAGCAGCCAAGATCCGGGGGGGGGTAGATACGAGCAGTACTTC
D: NA; size: NA; V: TRBV19; J: TRBJ1-1; CDR3: CASKIQQGATEAFF; DNA: TGTGCCAGTAAGATCCAACAGGGAGCGACTGAAGCTTTCTTT
D: NA; size: many; V: TRBV7-8; J: TRBJ2-1; CDR3: CASSLGPTGYEQFF; DNA: TGTGCCAGCAGCTTAGGACCCACAGGTTATGAGCAGTTCTTC
D: TRBD1; size: NA; V: TRBV7-9; J: TRBJ1-2; CDR3: CASSLGYRTGEGYTF; DNA: TGTGCCAGCAGCTTAGGGTATCGGACAGGGGAAGGCTACACCTTC
D: TRBD2; size: NA; V: TRBV6-5; J: TRBJ2-1; CDR3: CASSGPGGSSYNEQFF; DNA: TGTGCCAGCAGTGGACCGGGGGGAAGCTCCTACAATGAGCAGTTCTTC
D: TRBD1; size: few; V: TRBV19; J: TRBJ1-1; CDR3: CASSAGQYNYMNTEAFF; DNA: TGTGCCAGTAGTGCGGGACAGTATAATTACATGAACACTGAAGCTTTCTTT
D: TRBD2; size: NA; V: TRBV6-6; J: TRBJ2-7; CDR3: CASSSGAFDYEQYF; DNA: TGTGCCAGCTCGAGCGGGGCGTTTGACTACGAGCAGTACTTC
D: NA; size: once; V: TRBV7-8; J: TRBJ2-3; CDR3: CASSFLGPPDTQYF; DNA: TGTGCCAGCAGCTTCCTAGGTCCGCCGGATACGCAGTATTTT
D: TRBD2; size: NA; V: TRBV7-2; J: TRBJ2-5; CDR3: CASSLWTRTGVQETQYF; DNA: TGTGCCAGCAGCCTATGGACTAGAACGGGGGTACAAGAGACCCAGTACTTC
D: NA; size: NA; V: TRBV19; J: TRBJ1-1; CDR3: CASSSWSGTEAFF; DNA: TGTGCCAGTAGTTCCTGGAGCGGCACTGAAGCTTTCTTT
D: NA; size: NA; V: TRBV12-3/TRBV12-4; J: TRBJ1-6; CDR3: CASRPARGDSPLHF; DNA: TGTGCCAGCAGACCAGCCCGGGGGGATTCACCCCTCCACTTT
D: TRBD2; size: few; V: TRBV12-3/TRBV12-4; J: TRBJ2-1; CDR3: CASSFIKAGGSDEQFF; DNA: TGTGCCAGCAGTTTTATCAAGGCGGGGGGGAGCGATGAGCAGTTCTTC
D: NA; size: NA; V: TRBV7-6; J: TRBJ1-1; CDR3: CASSLALYTEAFF; DNA: TGTGCCAGCAGCTTAGCGCTTTACACTGAAGCTTTCTTT
D: NA; size: few; V: TRBV5-6; J: TRBJ1-5; CDR3: CASSADHQPQHF; DNA: TGTGCCAGCAGCGCCGACCATCAGCCCCAGCATTTT
D: NA; size: few; V: TRBV12-3/TRBV12-4; J: TRBJ1-1; CDR3: CASSFGLTEAFF; DNA: TGTGCCAGCAGTTTTGGTTTAACAGAAGCTTTCTTT
D: TRBD1; size: few; V: TRBV7-2; J: TRBJ2-2; CDR3: CASSLVGGTGMNTGELFF; DNA: TGTGCCAGCAGCTTAGTTGGGGGGACAGGCATGAACACCGGGGAGCTGTTTTTT
D: NA; size: few; V: TRBV20-1; J: TRBJ2-1; CDR3: CSGKVGFSYNEQFF; DNA: TGCAGTGGAAAAGTAGGATTCTCCTACAATGAGCAGTTCTTC
D: NA; size: NA; V: TRBV6-2/TRBV6-3; J: TRBJ2-5; CDR3: CASSPAETQYF; DNA: TGTGCCAGCAGTCCCGCGGAGACCCAGTACTTC
D: TRBD2; size: NA; V: TRBV6-5; J: TRBJ2-5; CDR3: CASSYRLADQETQYF; DNA: TGTGCCAGCAGTTACCGTCTAGCGGACCAAGAGACCCAGTACTTC
D: NA; size: once; V: TRBV10-3; J: TRBJ1-5; CDR3: CAISDGHHQPQHF; DNA: TGTGCCATCAGTGATGGTCACCATCAGCCCCAGCATTTT
D: NA; size: NA; V: TRBV19; J: TRBJ2-7; CDR3: CASSIAGYQYF; DNA: TGTGCCAGTAGTATAGCTGGGTACCAGTACTTC